The T cell receptor (beta chain) under discussion was sequenced for a study of T-cell reconstitution after alpha-beta-depleted transplantation in children. General observations from the study: Surviving recipient T cells and thymic progenitors underlay high day-60 TCRbeta diversity in some patients. Counts and diversity of T cells one year after transplant came mostly from newly produced T cells. Alpha-beta T cells present about two months after transplant were reported to originate from several hundred expanded graft clones.

This clonotype was counted only a few times. Its antigen is still unknown. CDR3 size: 13 residues. V lost 6 bases and J lost 9, with 18 bases in between. CDR1 and CDR2 (germline): DFQATT, SNEGSKA (reference sequence). Researchers prepared the TCRbeta library using unique molecular identifiers, the study reports. TCRdb reprocessed the PCR reads with MiXCR, giving one entry per CDR3 protein. This sample yields about 640,000 distinct CDR3 sequences, of which over 10% are seen a single time; about 2% belongs to the top ten. The receptor was isolated from a male patient younger than 18 who had a stem cell transplant for acute myeloid leukemia, so the T cells may come from the graft donor. The chain joins TRBV20-1 to TRBJ2-1; a possible D gene is TRBD1 (5 bases). The material sequenced was PBMCs, mostly from graft donor cells, taken 360 days after TCRalphabeta/CD19-depleted stem cell transplant. The CDR3 region is CSARERRTGEQFF. As DNA, the CDR3 is TGCAGTGCCAGGGAACGGCGAACTGGTGAGCAGTTCTTC.